The TCR beta chain described here comes from a study of tumor and adjacent non-tumor tissue in lung cancer. The overall study: The cohort had 12 adenocarcinoma, 2 squamous cell and 1 small cell patients.

The library came from three nested PCR rounds adapted from ARM-PCR protocols. TCRdb processed the multiplex PCR reads anew with MiXCR; each CDR3 protein has one entry. This table has tens of thousands of distinct CDR3 sequences, approximately 77% appearing once. The template was RNA from unsorted bulk tissue. Newly diagnosed lung cancer patients had thoracic surgery in China, August–late 2014, without prior chemotherapy. This CDR3 is built from 13 residues. V dropped 4 bases and J dropped 4 bases, with 8 bases sitting between them. The germline V gene encodes CDR1 SQVTM and CDR2 ANQGSEA. This receptor was taken from a woman aged 40 to 50 with non-small cell lung cancer. Specimen: lung tumor tissue. The chain couples TRBV29-1 to TRBJ1-6; D unresolved. CDR3 sequence reads: CSVGIEYNSPLHF. The DNA of the CDR3 is TGCAGCGTTGGGATAGAGTATAATTCACCCCTCCACTTT.